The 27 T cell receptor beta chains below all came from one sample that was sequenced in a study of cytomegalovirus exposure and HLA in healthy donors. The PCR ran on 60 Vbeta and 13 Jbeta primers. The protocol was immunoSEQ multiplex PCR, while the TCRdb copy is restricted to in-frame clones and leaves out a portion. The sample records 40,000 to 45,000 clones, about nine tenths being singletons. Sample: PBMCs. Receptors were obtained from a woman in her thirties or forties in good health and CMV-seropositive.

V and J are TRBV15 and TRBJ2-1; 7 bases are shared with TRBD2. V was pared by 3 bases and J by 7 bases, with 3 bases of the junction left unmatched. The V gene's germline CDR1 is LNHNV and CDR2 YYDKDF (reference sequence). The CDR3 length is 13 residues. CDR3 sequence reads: CATSRRTSNEQFF. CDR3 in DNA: TGTGCCACCAGCAGGAGGACTAGTAATGAGCAGTTCTTC.

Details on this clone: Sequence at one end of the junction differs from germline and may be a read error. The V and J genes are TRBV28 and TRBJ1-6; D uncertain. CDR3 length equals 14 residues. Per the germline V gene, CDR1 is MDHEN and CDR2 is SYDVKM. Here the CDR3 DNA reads TGTGCCAGCGGTTTCGGGATACTTAATTCACCCCTCCACTTT. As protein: CASGFGILNSPLHF.

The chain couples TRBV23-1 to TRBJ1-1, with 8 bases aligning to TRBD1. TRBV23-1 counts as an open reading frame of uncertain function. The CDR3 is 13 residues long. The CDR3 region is CAKDNRGTTEAFF. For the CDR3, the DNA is TGCGCTAAGGATAACAGGGGGACCACTGAAGCTTTCTTT.

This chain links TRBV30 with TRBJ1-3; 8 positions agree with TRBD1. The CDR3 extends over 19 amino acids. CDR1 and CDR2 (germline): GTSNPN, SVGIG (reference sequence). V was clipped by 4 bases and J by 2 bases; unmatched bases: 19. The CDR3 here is CAWNPGTGDLIGAGNTIYF. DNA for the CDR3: TGTGCCTGGAACCCCGGGACAGGAGACCTGATAGGGGCTGGAAACACCATATATTTT.

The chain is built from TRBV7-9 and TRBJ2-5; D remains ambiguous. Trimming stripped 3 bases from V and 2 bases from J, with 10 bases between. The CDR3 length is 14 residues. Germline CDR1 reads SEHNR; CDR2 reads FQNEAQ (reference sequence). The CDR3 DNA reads TGTGCCAGCAGCTTCGAGAGGAAACAAGAGACCCAGTACTTC. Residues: CASSFERKQETQYF.

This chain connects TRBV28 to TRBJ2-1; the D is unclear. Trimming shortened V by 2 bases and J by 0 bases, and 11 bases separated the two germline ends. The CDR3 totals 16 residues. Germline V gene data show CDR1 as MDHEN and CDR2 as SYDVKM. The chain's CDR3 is CASSLGGGFSYNEQFF. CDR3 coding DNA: TGTGCCAGCAGTTTAGGTGGCGGATTCTCCTACAATGAGCAGTTCTTC.

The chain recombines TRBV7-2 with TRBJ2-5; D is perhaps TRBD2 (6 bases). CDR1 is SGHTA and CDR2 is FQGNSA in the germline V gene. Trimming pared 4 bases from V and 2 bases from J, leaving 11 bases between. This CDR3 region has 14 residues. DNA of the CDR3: TGTGCCAGCAGCTATAGCGGAGGACAAGAGACCCAGTACTTC. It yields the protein CASSYSGGQETQYF.

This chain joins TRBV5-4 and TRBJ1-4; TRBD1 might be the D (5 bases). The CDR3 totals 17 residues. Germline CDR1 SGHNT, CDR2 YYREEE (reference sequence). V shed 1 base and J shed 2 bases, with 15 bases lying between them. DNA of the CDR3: TGTGCCAGCAGCTTGAAAACAGGATTGGGGACTAATGAAAAACTGTTTTTT. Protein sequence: CASSLKTGLGTNEKLFF.

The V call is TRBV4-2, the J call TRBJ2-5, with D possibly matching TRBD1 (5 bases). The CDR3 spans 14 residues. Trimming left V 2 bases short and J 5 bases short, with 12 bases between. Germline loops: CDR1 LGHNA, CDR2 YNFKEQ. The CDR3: CASSQPSGWETQYF. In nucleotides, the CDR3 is TGTGCCAGCAGCCAACCGTCAGGGTGGGAGACCCAGTACTTC.

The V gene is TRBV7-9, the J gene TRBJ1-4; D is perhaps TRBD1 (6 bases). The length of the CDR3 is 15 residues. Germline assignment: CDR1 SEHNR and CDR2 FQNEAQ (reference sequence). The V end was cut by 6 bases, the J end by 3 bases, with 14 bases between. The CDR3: CASRSQGTANEKLFF. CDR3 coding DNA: TGTGCCAGCAGGTCCCAGGGGACCGCTAATGAAAAACTGTTTTTT.

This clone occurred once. The CDR3 reads CASSDGSAVGAIYEQYF. The CDR3 region has the DNA TGTGCCAGCAGTGACGGTAGTGCTGTCGGTGCGATATACGAGCAGTACTTC. The chain carries TRBV25-1 and TRBJ2-7; no definite D call. The germline gives CDR1 MGHDK, CDR2 SYGVNS. The ends were cut back, 3 bases at V and 4 bases at J, with 22 bases in the middle. CDR3 length: 17 amino acids.

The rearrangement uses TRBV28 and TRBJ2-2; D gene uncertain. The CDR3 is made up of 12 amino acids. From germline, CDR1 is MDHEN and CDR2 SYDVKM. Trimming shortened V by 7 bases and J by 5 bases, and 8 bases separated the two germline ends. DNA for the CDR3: TGTGCCAGCAAAATTCCGACCGGGGAGCTGTTTTTT. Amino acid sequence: CASKIPTGELFF.

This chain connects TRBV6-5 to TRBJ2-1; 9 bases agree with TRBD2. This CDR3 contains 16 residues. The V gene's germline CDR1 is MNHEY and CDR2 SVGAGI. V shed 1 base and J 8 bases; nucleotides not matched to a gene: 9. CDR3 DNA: TGTGCCAGCAGTTACTATACAGCGGGGGGATTCTATGAGCAGTTCTTC. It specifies CASSYYTAGGFYEQFF.

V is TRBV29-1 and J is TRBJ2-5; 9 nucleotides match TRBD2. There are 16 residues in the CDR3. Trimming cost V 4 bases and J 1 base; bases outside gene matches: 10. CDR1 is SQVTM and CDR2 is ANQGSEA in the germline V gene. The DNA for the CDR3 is TGCAGCGTTGTGCTAGCGGGATATCCCTTCCAAGAGACCCAGTACTTC. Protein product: CSVVLAGYPFQETQYF.

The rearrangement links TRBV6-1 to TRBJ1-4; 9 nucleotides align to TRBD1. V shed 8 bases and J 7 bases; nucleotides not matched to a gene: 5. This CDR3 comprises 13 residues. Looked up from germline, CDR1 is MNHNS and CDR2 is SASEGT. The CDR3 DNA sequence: TGTGCCAGCGACGGGACAGGGTCTGAAAAACTGTTTTTT. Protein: CASDGTGSEKLFF.

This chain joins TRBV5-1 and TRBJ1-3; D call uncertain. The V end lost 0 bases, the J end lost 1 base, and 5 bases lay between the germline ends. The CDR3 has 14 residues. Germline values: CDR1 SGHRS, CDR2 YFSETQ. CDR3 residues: CASSLGASGNTIYF. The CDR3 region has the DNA TGCGCCAGCAGCTTGGGGGCTTCTGGAAACACCATATATTTT.

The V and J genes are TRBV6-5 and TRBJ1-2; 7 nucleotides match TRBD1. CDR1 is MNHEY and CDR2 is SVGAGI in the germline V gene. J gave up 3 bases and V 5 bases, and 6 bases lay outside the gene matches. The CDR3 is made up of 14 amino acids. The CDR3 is CASSRNRGDYGYTF. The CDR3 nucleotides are TGTGCCAGCAGTCGTAACAGGGGTGACTATGGCTACACCTTC.

The CDR3 reads CASSPDLISYEQYF. CDR3 nucleotide sequence: TGTGCCAGCAGCCCCGACTTGATCTCCTACGAGCAGTACTTC. The V gene is TRBV7-9, the J gene TRBJ2-7, with D unclear. CDR1 and CDR2 (germline): SEHNR, FQNEAQ (reference sequence). V lost 5 bases and J lost 0, with 11 bases in between. CDR3 size: 14 residues.

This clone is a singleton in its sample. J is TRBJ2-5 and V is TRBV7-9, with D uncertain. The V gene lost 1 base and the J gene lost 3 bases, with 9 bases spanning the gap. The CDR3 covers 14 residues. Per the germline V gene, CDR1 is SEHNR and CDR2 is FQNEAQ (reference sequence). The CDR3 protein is CASSLGAGKETQYF. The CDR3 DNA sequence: TGTGCCAGCAGCTTAGGGGCAGGAAAAGAGACCCAGTACTTC.

DNA for the CDR3: TGTGCCAGCAAACTAGCAGATCACAATGAGCAGTTCTTC. As protein: CASKLADHNEQFF. The chain links TRBV5-4 to TRBJ2-1; possibly TRBD2 for D (6 bases). The CDR3 contains 13 residues. Trimming took 6 bases from V and 5 from J, leaving 12 bases between them. Germline CDR1 and CDR2: SGHNT and YYREEE (reference sequence).

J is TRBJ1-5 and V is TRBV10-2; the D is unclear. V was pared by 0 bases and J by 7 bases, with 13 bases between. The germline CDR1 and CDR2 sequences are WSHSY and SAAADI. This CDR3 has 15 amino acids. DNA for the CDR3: TGCGCCAGCAGTGAGTCCGTTGCGGCACTACAGCCCCAGCATTTT. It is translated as CASSESVAALQPQHF.

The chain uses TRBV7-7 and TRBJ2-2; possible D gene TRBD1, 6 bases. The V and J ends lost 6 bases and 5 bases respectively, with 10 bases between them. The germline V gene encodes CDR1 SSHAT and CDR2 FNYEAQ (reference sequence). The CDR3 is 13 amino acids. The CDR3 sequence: CASSFRGTGELFF. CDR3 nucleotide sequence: TGTGCCAGCAGTTTCAGGGGAACCGGGGAGCTGTTTTTT.

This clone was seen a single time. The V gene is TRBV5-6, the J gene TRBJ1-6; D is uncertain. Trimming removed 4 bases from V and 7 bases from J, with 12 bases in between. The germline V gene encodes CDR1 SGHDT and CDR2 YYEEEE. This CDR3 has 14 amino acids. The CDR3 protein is CASSRGRTNSPLHF. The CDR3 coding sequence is TGTGCCAGCAGCCGAGGTCGTACCAATTCACCCCTCCACTTT. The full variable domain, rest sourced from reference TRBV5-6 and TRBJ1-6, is DAGVTQSPTHLIKTRGQQVTLRCSPKSGHDTVSWYQQALGQGPQFIFQYYEEEERQRGNFPDRFSGHQFPNYSSELNVNALLLGDSALYLCASSRGRTNSPLHFGNGTRLTVT.

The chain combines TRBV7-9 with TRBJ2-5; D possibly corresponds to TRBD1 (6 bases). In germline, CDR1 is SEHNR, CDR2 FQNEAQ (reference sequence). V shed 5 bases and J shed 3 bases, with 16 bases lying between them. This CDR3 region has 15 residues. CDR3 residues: CASSNRVPIEETQYF. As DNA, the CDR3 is TGTGCCAGCAGCAACAGGGTGCCGATAGAAGAGACCCAGTACTTC. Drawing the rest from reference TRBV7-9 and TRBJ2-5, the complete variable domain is DTGVSQNPRHKITKRGQNVTFRCDPISEHNRLYWYRQTLGQGPEFLTYFQNEAQLEKSRLLSDRFSAERPKGSFSTLEIQRTEQGDSAMYLCASSNRVPIEETQYFGPGTRLLVL.

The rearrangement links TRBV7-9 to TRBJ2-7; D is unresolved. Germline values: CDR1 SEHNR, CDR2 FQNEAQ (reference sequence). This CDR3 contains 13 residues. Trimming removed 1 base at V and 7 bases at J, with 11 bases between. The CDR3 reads CASSLDNTREQYF. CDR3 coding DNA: TGTGCCAGCAGCTTAGATAACACCCGTGAGCAGTACTTC. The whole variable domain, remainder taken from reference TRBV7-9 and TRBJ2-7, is DTGVSQNPRHKITKRGQNVTFRCDPISEHNRLYWYRQTLGQGPEFLTYFQNEAQLEKSRLLSDRFSAERPKGSFSTLEIQRTEQGDSAMYLCASSLDNTREQYFGPGTRLTVT.

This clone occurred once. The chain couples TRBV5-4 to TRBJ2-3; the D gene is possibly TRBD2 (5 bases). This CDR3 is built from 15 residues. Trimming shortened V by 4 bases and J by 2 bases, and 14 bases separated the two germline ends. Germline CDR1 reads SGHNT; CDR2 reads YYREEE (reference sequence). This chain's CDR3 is CASSPRGSHTDTQYF. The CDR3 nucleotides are TGTGCCAGCAGCCCCCGAGGGTCCCACACAGATACGCAGTATTTT.

CDR3 coding DNA: TGTGCCAGTAGTACAAACGGACAGGGAACCTACGAGCAGTACTTC. Translated: CASSTNGQGTYEQYF. The chain joins TRBV19 to TRBJ2-7; TRBD1 aligns across 8 bases. With 4 bases clipped from V and 2 bases from J, the junction kept 7 bases outside the gene matches. CDR3 length: 15 amino acids. The germline V gene has CDR1 LNHDA and CDR2 SQIVND (reference sequence).